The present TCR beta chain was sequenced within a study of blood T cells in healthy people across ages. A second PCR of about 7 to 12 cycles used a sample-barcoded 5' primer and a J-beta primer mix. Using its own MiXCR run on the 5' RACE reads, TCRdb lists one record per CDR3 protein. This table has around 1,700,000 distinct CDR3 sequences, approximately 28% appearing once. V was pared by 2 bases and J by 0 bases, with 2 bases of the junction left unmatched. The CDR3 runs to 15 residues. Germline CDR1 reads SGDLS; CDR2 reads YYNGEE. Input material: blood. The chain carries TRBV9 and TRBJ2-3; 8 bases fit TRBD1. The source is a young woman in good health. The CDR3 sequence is CASSVGQDSTDTQYF. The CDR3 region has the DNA TGTGCCAGCAGCGTGGGACAGGACAGCACAGATACGCAGTATTTT.